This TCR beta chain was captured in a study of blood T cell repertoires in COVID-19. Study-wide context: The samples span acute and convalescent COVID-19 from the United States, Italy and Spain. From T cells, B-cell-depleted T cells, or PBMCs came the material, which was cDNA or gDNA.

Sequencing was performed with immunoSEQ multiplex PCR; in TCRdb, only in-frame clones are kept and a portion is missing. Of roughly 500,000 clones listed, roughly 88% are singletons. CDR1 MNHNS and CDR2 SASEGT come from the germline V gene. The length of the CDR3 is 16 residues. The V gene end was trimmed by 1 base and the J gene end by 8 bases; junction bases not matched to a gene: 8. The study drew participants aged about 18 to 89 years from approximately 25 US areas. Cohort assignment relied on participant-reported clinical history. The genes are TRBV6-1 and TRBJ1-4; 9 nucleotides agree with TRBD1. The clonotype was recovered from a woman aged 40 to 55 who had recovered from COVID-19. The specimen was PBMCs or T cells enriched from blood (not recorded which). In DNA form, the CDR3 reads TGTGCCAGCAGTGAAGATGGGACAGGGTTTGTGGAAAAACTGTTTTTT. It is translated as CASSEDGTGFVEKLFF.